Described below is a single TCR beta chain sequence and its context. The germline gene is not matched at one end of the junction; a read error may be the cause. The method was immunoSEQ multiplex PCR; TCRdb's version includes in-frame clones alone and lacks a portion of them. Found here are roughly 24,000 clones, about 79% of them singletons; the top ten hold roughly 22%. Noted time point: recipient sample about 28 days before transplant, after cytoreduction. Samples: about 28 days before transplant, then days 30, 100 and 180 after. This specimen belongs to a study of T cell clonotyping in hematopoietic cell transplantation. The CDR3 is 12 residues long. Germline V CDR1 and CDR2: SGHTA, FQGNSA.

The TCR comes from a woman aged 60-75 years with acute myeloid leukemia. Some clones in this sample may be carry-over from other donors' samples. Sequenced material: peripheral blood mononuclear cells, taken before stem cell transplant. The V and J genes are TRBV7-2 and TRBJ1-2, with a weak D call TRBD1 (6 bases). The CDR3 DNA is TGTGCCAGCAGCTTAGCCCTGACAGGTTCGGTGTTC. As protein: CASSLALTGSVF.